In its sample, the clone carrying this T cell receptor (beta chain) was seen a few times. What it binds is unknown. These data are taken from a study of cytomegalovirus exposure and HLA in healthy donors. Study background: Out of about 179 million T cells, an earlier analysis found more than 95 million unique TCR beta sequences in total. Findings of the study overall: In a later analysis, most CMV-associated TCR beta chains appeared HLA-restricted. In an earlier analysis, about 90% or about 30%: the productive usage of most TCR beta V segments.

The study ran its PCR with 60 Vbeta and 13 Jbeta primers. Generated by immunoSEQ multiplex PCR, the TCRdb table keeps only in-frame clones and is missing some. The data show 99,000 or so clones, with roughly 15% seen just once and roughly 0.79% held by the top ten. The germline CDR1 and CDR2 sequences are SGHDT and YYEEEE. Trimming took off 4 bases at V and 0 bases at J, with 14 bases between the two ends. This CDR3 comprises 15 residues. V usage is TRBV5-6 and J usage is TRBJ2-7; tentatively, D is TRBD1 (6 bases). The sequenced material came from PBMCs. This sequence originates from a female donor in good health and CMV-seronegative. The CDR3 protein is CASSMTGWSSYEQYF. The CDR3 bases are TGTGCCAGCAGCATGACAGGTTGGAGCTCCTACGAGCAGTACTTC.